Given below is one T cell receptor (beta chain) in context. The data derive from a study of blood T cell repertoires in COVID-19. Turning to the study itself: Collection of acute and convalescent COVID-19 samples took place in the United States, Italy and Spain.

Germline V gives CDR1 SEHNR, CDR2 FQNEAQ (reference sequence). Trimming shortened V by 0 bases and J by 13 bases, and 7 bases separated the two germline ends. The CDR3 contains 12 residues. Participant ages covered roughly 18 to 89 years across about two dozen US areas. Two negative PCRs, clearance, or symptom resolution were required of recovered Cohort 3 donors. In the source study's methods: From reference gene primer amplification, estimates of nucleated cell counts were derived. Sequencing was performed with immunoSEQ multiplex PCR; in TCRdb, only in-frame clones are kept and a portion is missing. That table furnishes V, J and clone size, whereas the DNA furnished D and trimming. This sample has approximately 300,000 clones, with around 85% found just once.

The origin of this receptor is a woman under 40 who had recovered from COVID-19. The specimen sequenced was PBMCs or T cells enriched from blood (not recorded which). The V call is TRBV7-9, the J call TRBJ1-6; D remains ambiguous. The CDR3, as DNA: TGTGCCAGCAGCTTAGCCGGGGAGCCCCTCCACTTT. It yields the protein CASSLAGEPLHF.